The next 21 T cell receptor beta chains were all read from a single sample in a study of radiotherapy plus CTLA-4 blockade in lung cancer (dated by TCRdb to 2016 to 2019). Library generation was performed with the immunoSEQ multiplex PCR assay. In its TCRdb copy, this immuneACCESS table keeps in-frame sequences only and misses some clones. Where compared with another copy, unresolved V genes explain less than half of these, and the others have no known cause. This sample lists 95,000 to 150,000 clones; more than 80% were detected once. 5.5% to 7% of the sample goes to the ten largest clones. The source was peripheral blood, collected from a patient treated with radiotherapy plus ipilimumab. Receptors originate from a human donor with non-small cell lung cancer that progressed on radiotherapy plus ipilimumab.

CDR3 nucleotides: TGTGCCAGCAGCCAGGACAGATACTATGGCTACACCTTC. Its protein is CASSQDRYYGYTF. The chain uses TRBV14 and TRBJ1-2; TRBD1 is a possible D gene (6 bases). Germline V lookup: CDR1 SGHDN, CDR2 FVKESK. The CDR3 has 13 residues. V lost 3 bases and J lost 3, with 8 bases in between. Drawing the rest from reference TRBV14 and TRBJ1-2, the complete variable domain is EAGVTQFPSHSVIEKGQTVTLRCDPISGHDNLYWYRRVMGKEIKFLLHFVKESKQDESGMPNNRFLAERTGGTYSTLKVQPAELEDSGVYFCASSQDRYYGYTFGSGTRLTVV.

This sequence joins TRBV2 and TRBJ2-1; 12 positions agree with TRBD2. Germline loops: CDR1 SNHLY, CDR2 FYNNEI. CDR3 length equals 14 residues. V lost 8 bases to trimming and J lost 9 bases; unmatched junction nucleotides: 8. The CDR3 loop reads CASRRLAGVGEQFF. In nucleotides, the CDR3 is TGTGCCAGCCGACGACTAGCGGGAGTGGGTGAGCAGTTCTTC. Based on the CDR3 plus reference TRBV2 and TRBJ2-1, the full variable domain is EPEVTQTPSHQVTQMGQEVILRCVPISNHLYFYWYRQILGQKVEFLVSFYNNEISEKSEIFDDQFSVERPDGSNFTLKIRSTKLEDSAMYFCASRRLAGVGEQFFGPGTRLTVL.

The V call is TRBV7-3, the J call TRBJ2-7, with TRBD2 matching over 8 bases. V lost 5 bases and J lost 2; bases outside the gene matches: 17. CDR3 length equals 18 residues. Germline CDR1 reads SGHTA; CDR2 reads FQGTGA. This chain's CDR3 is CASSPTIDSGRDPYEQYF. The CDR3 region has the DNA TGTGCCAGCAGCCCAACGATTGACAGCGGGAGAGACCCCTACGAGCAGTACTTC.

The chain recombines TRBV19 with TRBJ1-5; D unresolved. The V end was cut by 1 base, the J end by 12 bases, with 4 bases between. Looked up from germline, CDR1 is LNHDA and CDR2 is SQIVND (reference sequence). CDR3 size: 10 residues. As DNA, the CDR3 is TGTGCCAGTAGTATAGCAGGCCAGCATTTT. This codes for CASSIAGQHF.

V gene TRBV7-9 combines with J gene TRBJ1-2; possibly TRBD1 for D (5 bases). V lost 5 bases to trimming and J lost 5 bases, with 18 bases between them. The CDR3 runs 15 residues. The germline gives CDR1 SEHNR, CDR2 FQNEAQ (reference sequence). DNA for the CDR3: TGTGCCAGCAGCCCCTCCGGGGGAGGGGTGTATGGCTACACCTTC. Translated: CASSPSGGGVYGYTF. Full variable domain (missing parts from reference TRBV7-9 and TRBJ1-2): DTGVSQNPRHKITKRGQNVTFRCDPISEHNRLYWYRQTLGQGPEFLTYFQNEAQLEKSRLLSDRFSAERPKGSFSTLEIQRTEQGDSAMYLCASSPSGGGVYGYTFGSGTRLTVV.

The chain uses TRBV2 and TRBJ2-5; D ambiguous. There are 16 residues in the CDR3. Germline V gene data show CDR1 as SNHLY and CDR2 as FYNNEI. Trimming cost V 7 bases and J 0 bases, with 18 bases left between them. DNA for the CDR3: TGTGCCAGCACCCCCCCCAAGGCCACGAACCAAGAGACCCAGTACTTC. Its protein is CASTPPKATNQETQYF.

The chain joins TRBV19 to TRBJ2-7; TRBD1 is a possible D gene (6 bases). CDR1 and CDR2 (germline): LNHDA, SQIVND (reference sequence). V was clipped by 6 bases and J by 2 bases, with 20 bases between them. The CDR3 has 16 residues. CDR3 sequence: CASRMKRGSGPYEQYF. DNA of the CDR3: TGTGCCAGTAGGATGAAGAGGGGGAGCGGCCCCTACGAGCAGTACTTC.

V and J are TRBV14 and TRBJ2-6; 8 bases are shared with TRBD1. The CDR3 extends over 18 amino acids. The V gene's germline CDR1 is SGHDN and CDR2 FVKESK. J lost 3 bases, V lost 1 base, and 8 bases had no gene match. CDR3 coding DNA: TGTGCCAGCAGCCAAGGTTGGACAGGGTTTTTTGGGGCCAACGTCCTGACTTTC. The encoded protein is CASSQGWTGFFGANVLTF.

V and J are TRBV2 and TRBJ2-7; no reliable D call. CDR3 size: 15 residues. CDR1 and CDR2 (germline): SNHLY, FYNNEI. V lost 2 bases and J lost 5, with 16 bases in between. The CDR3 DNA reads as TGTGCCAGCAGTGAAAAAGCATTCGTGCTCCACGAGCAGTACTTC. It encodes CASSEKAFVLHEQYF.

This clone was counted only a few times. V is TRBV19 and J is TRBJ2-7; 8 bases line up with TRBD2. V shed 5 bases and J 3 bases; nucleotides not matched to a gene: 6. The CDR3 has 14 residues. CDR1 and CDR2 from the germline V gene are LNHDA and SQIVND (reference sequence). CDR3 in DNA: TGTGCCAGTAGTGCGGGACTAGGAGACTACGAGCAGTACTTC. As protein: CASSAGLGDYEQYF.

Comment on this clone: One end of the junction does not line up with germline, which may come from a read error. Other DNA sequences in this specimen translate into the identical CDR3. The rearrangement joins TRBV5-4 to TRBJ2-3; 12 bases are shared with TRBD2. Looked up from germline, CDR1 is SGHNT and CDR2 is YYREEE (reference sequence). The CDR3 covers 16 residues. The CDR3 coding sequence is TGCGCCAGCAGCTTTGGACTAGCGGGAATGTTAGATACGCAGTATTTT. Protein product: CASSFGLAGMLDTQYF.

CDR3 bases: TGTGCCAGCTCATCGACTAGGGGTAATGAGCAGTTCTTC. This sequence encodes CASSSTRGNEQFF. The chain has TRBV18 and TRBJ2-1; TRBD2 is a possible D gene (6 bases). With 5 bases removed from V and 7 bases from J, the gap between germline ends came to 12 bases. Per the germline V gene, CDR1 is KGHSH and CDR2 is LQKENI. CDR3 length equals 13 residues.

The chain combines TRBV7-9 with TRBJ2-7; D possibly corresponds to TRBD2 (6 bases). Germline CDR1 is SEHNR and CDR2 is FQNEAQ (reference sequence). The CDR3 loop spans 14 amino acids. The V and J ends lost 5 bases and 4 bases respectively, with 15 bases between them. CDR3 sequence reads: CASSQTGTPYEQYF. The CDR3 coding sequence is TGTGCCAGCAGCCAAACCGGGACTCCTTACGAGCAGTACTTC. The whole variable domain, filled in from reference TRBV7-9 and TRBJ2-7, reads DTGVSQNPRHKITKRGQNVTFRCDPISEHNRLYWYRQTLGQGPEFLTYFQNEAQLEKSRLLSDRFSAERPKGSFSTLEIQRTEQGDSAMYLCASSQTGTPYEQYFGPGTRLTVT.

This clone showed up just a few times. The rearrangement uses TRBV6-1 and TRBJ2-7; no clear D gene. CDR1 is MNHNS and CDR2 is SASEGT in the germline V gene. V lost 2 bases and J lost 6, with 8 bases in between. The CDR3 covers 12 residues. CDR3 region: CASSESSSEQYF. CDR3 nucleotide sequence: TGTGCCAGCAGTGAAAGTAGCTCCGAGCAGTACTTC.

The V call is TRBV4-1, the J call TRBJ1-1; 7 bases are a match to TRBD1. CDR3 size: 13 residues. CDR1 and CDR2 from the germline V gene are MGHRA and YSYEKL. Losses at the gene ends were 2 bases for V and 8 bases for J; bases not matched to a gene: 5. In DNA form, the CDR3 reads TGCGCCAGCAGCCAACCCGACAGGGAAGAAGCTTTCTTT. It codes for CASSQPDREEAFF.

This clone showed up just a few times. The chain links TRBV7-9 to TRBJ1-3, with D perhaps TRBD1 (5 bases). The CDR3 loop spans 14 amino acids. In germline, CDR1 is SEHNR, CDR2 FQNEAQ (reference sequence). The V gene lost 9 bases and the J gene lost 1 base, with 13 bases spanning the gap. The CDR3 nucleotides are TGTGCCAGTGGGACCGAGGGTTCTGGAAACACCATATATTTT. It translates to CASGTEGSGNTIYF.

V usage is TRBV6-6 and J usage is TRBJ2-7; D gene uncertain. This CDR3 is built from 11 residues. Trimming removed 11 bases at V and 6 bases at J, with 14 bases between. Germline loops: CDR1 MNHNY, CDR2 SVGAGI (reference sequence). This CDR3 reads CAAKGMGEQYF. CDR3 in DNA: TGTGCCGCTAAGGGAATGGGCGAGCAGTACTTC.

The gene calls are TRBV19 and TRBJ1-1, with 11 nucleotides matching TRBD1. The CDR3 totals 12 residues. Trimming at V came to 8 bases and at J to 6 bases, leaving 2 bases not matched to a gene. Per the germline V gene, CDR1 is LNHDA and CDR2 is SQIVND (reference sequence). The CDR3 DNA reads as TGTGCCAGTGGACAGGGGGCTGCTGAAGCTTTCTTT. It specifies CASGQGAAEAFF.

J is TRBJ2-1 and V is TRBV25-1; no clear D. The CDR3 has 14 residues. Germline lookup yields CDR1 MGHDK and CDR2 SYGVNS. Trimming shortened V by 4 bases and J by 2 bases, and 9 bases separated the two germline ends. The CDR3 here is CASSAGEAYNEQFF. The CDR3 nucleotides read TGTGCCAGCAGTGCTGGCGAGGCCTACAATGAGCAGTTCTTC.

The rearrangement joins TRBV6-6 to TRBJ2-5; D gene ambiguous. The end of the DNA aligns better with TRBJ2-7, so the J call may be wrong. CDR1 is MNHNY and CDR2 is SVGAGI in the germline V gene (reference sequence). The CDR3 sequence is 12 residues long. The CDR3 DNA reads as TGTGCCAGCAGTTACAGCTCCTACGAGCAGTACTTC. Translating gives CASSYSSYEQYF.

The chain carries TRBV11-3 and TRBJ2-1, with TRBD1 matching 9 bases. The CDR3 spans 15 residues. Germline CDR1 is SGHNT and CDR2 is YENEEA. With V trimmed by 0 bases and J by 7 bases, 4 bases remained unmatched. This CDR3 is CASSLEQGAWNEQFF. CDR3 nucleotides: TGTGCCAGCAGCTTAGAACAGGGGGCCTGGAATGAGCAGTTCTTC.